The clone carrying this TCR beta chain is labeled as medium-sized. What it binds is not known. Original data processing: A papillary thyroid cancer distant-metastasis classifier was built from CDR3 differences across clinicopathological groups. TCRdb re-analyzed the PCR reads through MiXCR. The V and J calls and clone size are TCRdb's, not the authors'. The table shows some 20,000 clones, with under 25% occurring only once. Per the germline V gene, CDR1 is MNHEY and CDR2 is SMNVEV (reference sequence). This CDR3 has 15 amino acids. The V gene lost 1 base and the J gene lost 8 bases, with 12 bases spanning the gap. The data derive from a study of metastatic and nonmetastatic thyroid tumors. Study background: Repertoires of blood and of tissue (tumor or nodule) from malignant and benign thyroid patients were compared.

None of the patients had undergone any treatment ahead of thyroid surgery. Study-wide results and limits: In blood and tumor, TCR beta diversity was reportedly significantly higher in malignant thyroid tumors than in benign nodules.

Source material: adjacent normal tissue. This TCR derives from a female donor with papillary thyroid cancer or a benign thyroid nodule (not recorded which). Some clones in this sample may be carry-over from other donors' samples. J is TRBJ1-6 and V is TRBV27; D is possibly TRBD1 (6 bases). CDR3 protein: CASSLYTGLDSPLHF. In nucleotides, the CDR3 is TGTGCCAGCAGTTTATACACAGGGTTGGATTCACCCCTCCACTTT.